A single sample gave rise to the 2 T cell receptor beta chains below, sequenced in a study of shared T cell receptors in the human thymus. The data were produced by immunoSEQ multiplex PCR, yet TCRdb's version contains in-frame clones alone and is incomplete. The data hold hundreds of thousands of clones, with approximately 89% observed a single time. These data were also reused for a study on human thymus T cells.

Sequencing was carried out using thymocytes. The receptors were gathered from a boy under two years old with a congenital heart defect.

V gene TRBV2 combines with J gene TRBJ1-1; no clear D gene. V was shortened by 5 bases and J by 0 bases, with 13 bases between the two germline ends. CDR1 is SNHLY and CDR2 is FYNNEI in the germline V gene. The CDR3 extends over 15 amino acids. CDR3 coding DNA: TGTGCCAGCAGTCCCCTGTCGGGGATGAACACTGAAGCTTTCTTT. The encoded protein is CASSPLSGMNTEAFF. Variable domain in full (rest from reference TRBV2 and TRBJ1-1): EPEVTQTPSHQVTQMGQEVILRCVPISNHLYFYWYRQILGQKVEFLVSFYNNEISEKSEIFDDQFSVERPDGSNFTLKIRSTKLEDSAMYFCASSPLSGMNTEAFFGQGTRLTVV.

This clone was observed a few times. V is TRBV28 and J is TRBJ2-1, with 10 bases aligning to TRBD2. V trimming: 6 bases; J trimming: 4 bases; junction bases outside the gene matches: 9. The CDR3 spans 16 residues. Per the germline V gene, CDR1 is MDHEN and CDR2 is SYDVKM. The CDR3 here is CASRTSLAGGYNEQFF. The CDR3 DNA sequence: TGTGCCAGCAGAACGTCCTTAGCGGGGGGTTACAATGAGCAGTTCTTC. Complete variable domain (other parts from reference TRBV28 and TRBJ2-1): DVKVTQSSRYLVKRTGEKVFLECVQDMDHENMFWYRQDPGLGLRLIYFSYDVKMKEKGDIPEGYSVSREKKERFSLILESASTNQTSMYLCASRTSLAGGYNEQFFGPGTRLTVL.